These 14 T cell receptor beta chains came from one sample sequenced in a study of T cells in Graves' hyperthyroidism and ophthalmopathy (dated by TCRdb to about 2019). The library relied on multiplex PCR. The instrument given in TCRdb is Illumina HiSeq 2000. The TCR beta CDR3 regions were amplified from RNA transcripts. A first-round RT-PCR of the TCR CDR3 used the HTBI primer set with the Qiagen OneStep RT-PCR kit. TCRdb handled the public reads itself, with Q25 trimming in fastp and clone calling in MiXCR, and kept productive beta chains. Each CDR3 protein appears once, grouped with its most common genes and DNA. In this sample the table shows approximately 700,000 distinct CDR3 sequences, about 15% of which occur a single time. Around 8% of the sample is taken by the ten largest. Sequenced input: blood. The receptors originated from a man younger than 35 with Graves' hyperthyroidism.

CDR3 region: CSVRGAGANVLTF. The DNA for the CDR3 is TGCAGCGTTCGGGGGGCGGGGGCCAACGTCCTGACTTTC. The chain links TRBV29-1 to TRBJ2-6; TRBD2 might be the D (7 bases). This CDR3 contains 13 residues. V was pared by 5 bases and J by 4 bases, with 9 bases between. CDR1 SQVTM and CDR2 ANQGSEA come from the germline V gene.

This clonotype was counted between two and nine times. V and J are TRBV5-1 and TRBJ2-3; 9 bases map to TRBD2. Germline V gene data show CDR1 as SGHRS and CDR2 as YFSETQ. V gave up 1 base and J gave up 5 bases; unmatched junction bases: 2. The CDR3 runs to 14 residues. In nucleotides, the CDR3 is TGCGCCAGCAGCTTGTCACTAGCGGGAGATACGCAGTATTTT. Encoded protein: CASSLSLAGDTQYF.

This clonotype was recorded many times. The chain combines TRBV20-1 with TRBJ2-5; maybe TRBD2 (6 bases). Trimming pared 2 bases from V and 1 base from J, leaving 14 bases between. CDR3 length: 15 residues. CDR1 is DFQATT and CDR2 is SNEGSKA in the germline V gene (reference sequence). CDR3 protein: CSARWSGRTQETQYF. CDR3 bases: TGCAGTGCTAGATGGTCAGGGAGGACCCAAGAGACCCAGTACTTC.

This clonotype was picked up many times. The rearrangement links TRBV6-1 to TRBJ2-5; 12 bases are shared with TRBD2. Germline CDR1 and CDR2: MNHNS and SASEGT. This CDR3 has 15 amino acids. V trimming: 6 bases; J trimming: 5 bases; junction bases outside the gene matches: 7. The CDR3 bases are TGTGCCAGCAGCATCCTAGCGGGAGGGGAGGAGACCCAGTACTTC. This translates into CASSILAGGEETQYF.

This clonotype appeared many times. The chain is built from TRBV19 and TRBJ2-3; 9 nucleotides agree with TRBD1. The germline V gene encodes CDR1 LNHDA and CDR2 SQIVND (reference sequence). With V trimmed by 5 bases and J by 4 bases, 10 bases remained unmatched. The CDR3 covers 16 residues. The CDR3 sequence: CASSPRDRDNSDTQYF. DNA for the CDR3: TGTGCCAGTAGTCCCCGGGACAGGGACAACTCAGATACGCAGTATTTT.

This clonotype was seen ten or more times. The chain joins TRBV7-8 to TRBJ1-2, with TRBD1 matching over 9 bases. Germline CDR1 and CDR2: SGHVS and FQNEAQ. V dropped 4 bases and J dropped 4; count of bases not matched to a gene: 7. CDR3 length equals 15 residues. The CDR3 coding sequence is TGTGCCAGCAGCTCGGGGGGACAGGGAATCTATGGCTACACCTTC. It specifies CASSSGGQGIYGYTF.

This clonotype appeared many times. The rearrangement joins TRBV3-1 to TRBJ2-7; D is possibly TRBD1 (6 bases). V was shortened by 2 bases and J by 3 bases, with 14 bases between the two germline ends. The V gene's germline CDR1 is LGHDT and CDR2 YNNKEL (reference sequence). The CDR3 consists of 15 residues. The CDR3 sequence: CASSQPGGGHYEQYF. The CDR3 DNA is TGTGCCAGCAGCCAACCTGGGGGCGGCCACTACGAGCAGTACTTC.

This chain uses TRBV5-1 with TRBJ2-5, with 7 bases aligning to TRBD2. Losses at the gene ends were 1 base for V and 5 bases for J; bases not matched to a gene: 8. CDR1 and CDR2 from the germline V gene are SGHRS and YFSETQ. The length of the CDR3 is 15 residues. The CDR3 sequence is CASSLMRGGVETQYF. The CDR3 DNA follows: TGCGCCAGCAGCTTGATGAGGGGAGGGGTCGAGACCCAGTACTTC.

At least ten counts were recorded for this clonotype. V usage is TRBV10-3 and J usage is TRBJ2-2; D gene uncertain. The V end was cut by 6 bases, the J end by 6 bases, with 11 bases between. The CDR3 sequence is 13 residues long. From germline, CDR1 is ENHRY and CDR2 SYGVKD. The chain's CDR3 is CAIRAPTSGELFF. The CDR3 DNA reads as TGTGCCATCAGGGCCCCAACGTCCGGGGAGCTGTTTTTT.

V is TRBV29-1 and J is TRBJ2-5; weak D call: TRBD1 (5 bases). Deletions cut 0 bases from V and 1 base from J, with 18 bases between. Germline CDR1 is SQVTM and CDR2 is ANQGSEA. The CDR3 covers 17 residues. The CDR3 nucleotides read TGCAGCGTTGAAGATCTTGGCCCAGGGAAGCCCCAAGAGACCCAGTACTTC. The encoded protein is CSVEDLGPGKPQETQYF.

The chain uses TRBV14 and TRBJ2-3, with 7 bases matching TRBD2. This CDR3 contains 18 residues. J lost 0 bases, V lost 0 bases, and 9 bases had no gene match. CDR1 and CDR2 (germline): SGHDN, FVKESK. CDR3 DNA: TGTGCCAGCAGCCAAGACGGAGTAGCGGGTCGTAGCACAGATACGCAGTATTTT. This gives the protein CASSQDGVAGRSTDTQYF.

V gene TRBV5-8 combines with J gene TRBJ2-5; 7 nucleotides line up with TRBD1. The CDR3 length is 14 residues. V was clipped by 5 bases and J by 2 bases; unmatched bases: 6. The germline gives CDR1 SGHTS, CDR2 YDEGEE. CDR3 sequence (DNA): TGTGCCAGCAGGATTTGGACAGGACAAGAGACCCAGTACTTC. It is translated as CASRIWTGQETQYF.

This clonotype occurred many times. The V call is TRBV11-2, the J call TRBJ1-1; no reliable D call. Trimming pared 4 bases from V and 3 bases from J, leaving 18 bases between. CDR3 size: 16 residues. CDR1 and CDR2 (germline): SGHAT, FQNNGV. The DNA of the CDR3 is TGTGCCAGCAGCTCGATAGGGAGAAAAAGAGACACTGAAGCTTTCTTT. Residues: CASSSIGRKRDTEAFF.

This clonotype was seen many times. The chain carries TRBV27 and TRBJ2-7; 7 positions match TRBD2. V lost 6 bases to trimming and J lost 2 bases; unmatched junction nucleotides: 4. The CDR3 consists of 13 residues. Germline lookup yields CDR1 MNHEY and CDR2 SMNVEV (reference sequence). CDR3 sequence reads: CASSVGLAYEQYF. CDR3 bases: TGTGCCAGCAGCGTAGGACTAGCCTACGAGCAGTACTTC.